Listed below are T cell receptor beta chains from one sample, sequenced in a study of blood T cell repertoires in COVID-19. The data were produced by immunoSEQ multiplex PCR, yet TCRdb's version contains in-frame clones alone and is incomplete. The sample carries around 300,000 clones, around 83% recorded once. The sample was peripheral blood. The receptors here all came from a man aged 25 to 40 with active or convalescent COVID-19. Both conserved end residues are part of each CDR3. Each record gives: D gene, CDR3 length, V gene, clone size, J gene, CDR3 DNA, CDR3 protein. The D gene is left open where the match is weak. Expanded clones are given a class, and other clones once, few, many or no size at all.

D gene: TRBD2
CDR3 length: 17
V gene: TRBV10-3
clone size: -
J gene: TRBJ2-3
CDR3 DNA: TGTGCCATAGCGGGGAGCCCTTACCGGGATAGCACAGATACGCAGTATTTT
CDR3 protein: CAIAGSPYRDSTDTQYF

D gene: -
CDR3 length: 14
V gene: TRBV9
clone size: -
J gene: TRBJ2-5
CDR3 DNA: TGTGCCAGCAGCGTAGGAGATCTCGGGGAGACCCAGTACTTC
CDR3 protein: CASSVGDLGETQYF

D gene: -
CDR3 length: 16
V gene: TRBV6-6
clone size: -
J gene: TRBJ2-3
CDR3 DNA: TGTGCCAGCAGTTACGGGGCTGGGGAGGAAGCAGATACGCAGTATTTT
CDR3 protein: CASSYGAGEEADTQYF

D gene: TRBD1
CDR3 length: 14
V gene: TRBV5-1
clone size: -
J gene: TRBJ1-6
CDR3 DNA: TGCGCCAGCAGTCAAGGACAGGGAGGGCAACCCCTCCACTTT
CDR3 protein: CASSQGQGGQPLHF

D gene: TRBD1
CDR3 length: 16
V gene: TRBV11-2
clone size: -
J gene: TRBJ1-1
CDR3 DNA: TGTGCCAGCAGCTTAGATTGGGACAGGACGAACACTGAAGCTTTCTTT
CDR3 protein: CASSLDWDRTNTEAFF

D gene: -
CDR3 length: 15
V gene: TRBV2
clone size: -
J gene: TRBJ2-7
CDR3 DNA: TGTGCCAGCAGTGGTAGGACAGCGGAATCCTACGAGCAGTACTTC
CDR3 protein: CASSGRTAESYEQYF

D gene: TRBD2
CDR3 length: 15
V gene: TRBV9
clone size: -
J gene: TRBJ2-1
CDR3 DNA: TGTGCCAGCAGCGTGGATCTAGCGGGAGTAAATGAGCAGTTCTTC
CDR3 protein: CASSVDLAGVNEQFF

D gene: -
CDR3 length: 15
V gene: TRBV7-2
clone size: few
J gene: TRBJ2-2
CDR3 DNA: TGTGCCAGCAGCTTATGGAGCAGCCGGACCGGGGAGCTGTTTTTT
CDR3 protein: CASSLWSSRTGELFF

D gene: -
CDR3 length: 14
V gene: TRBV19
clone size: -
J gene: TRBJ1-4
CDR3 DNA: TGTGCCAGTAGTATACCCGGACTTCCTGAAAAACTGTTTTTT
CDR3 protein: CASSIPGLPEKLFF

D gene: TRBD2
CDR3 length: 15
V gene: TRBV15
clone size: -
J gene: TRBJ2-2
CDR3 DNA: TGTGCCACCAGCCTCGGGACTAGCGAATTGGGGGAGCTGTTTTTT
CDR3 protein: CATSLGTSELGELFF

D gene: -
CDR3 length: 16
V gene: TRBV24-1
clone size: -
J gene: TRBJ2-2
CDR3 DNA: TGTGCCACCAGTGATGACACAACAGGGTACTCCGGGGAGCTGTTTTTT
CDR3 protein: CATSDDTTGYSGELFF

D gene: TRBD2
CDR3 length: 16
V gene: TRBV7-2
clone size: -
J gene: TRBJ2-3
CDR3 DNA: TGTGCCAGCAGCTCCAGTTCTAGCGGGGCTCGGGATACGCAGTATTTT
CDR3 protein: CASSSSSSGARDTQYF

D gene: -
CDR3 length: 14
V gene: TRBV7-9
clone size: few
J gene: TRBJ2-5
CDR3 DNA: TGTGCCAGCAGCTTAGTACTAGCCGGGGAGACCCAGTACTTC
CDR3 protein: CASSLVLAGETQYF

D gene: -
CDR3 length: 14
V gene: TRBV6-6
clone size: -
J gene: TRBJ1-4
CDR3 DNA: TGTGCCAGCAGCAAAGTGGGGCCTAATGAAAAACTGTTTTTT
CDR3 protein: CASSKVGPNEKLFF

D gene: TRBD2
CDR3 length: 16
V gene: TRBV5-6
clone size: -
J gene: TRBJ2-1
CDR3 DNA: TGTGCCAGCAGTTTACCCCTGACTAGCGGGTACAATGAGCAGTTCTTC
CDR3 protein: CASSLPLTSGYNEQFF

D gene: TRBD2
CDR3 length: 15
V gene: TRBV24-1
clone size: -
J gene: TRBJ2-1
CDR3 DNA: TGTGCCACCAGTGAGCTAGGGCGGGAGGGGGCACAGCAGTTCTTC
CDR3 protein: CATSELGREGAQQFF

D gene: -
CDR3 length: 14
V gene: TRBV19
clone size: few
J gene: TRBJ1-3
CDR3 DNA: TGTGCCAGTAGTCCCGGGACTGAAGGAAACACCATATATTTT
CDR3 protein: CASSPGTEGNTIYF

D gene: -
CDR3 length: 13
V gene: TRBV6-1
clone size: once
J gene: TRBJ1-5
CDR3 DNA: TGTGCCAGCAGTGATGAGAGGGATCAGCCCCAGCATTTT
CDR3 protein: CASSDERDQPQHF

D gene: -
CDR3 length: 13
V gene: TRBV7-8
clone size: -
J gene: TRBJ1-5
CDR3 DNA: TGTGCCAGCAGCTTTGGCAAATATCAGCCCCAGCATTTT
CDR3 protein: CASSFGKYQPQHF

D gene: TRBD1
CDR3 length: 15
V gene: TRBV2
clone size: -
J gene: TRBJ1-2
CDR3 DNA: TGTGCCAGCAGACTTGGGGGACAGGGGGCGAGGGGCTACACCTTC
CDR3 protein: CASRLGGQGARGYTF

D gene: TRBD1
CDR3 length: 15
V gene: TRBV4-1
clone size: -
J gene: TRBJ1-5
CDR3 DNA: TGCGCCAGCAGCGAACAGGGGTTCGGGAATCAGCCCCAGCATTTT
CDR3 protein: CASSEQGFGNQPQHF

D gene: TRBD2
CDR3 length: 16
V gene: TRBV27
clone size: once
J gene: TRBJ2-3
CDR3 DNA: TGTGCCAGCAGTTTAGGGCGGGGGGGCAGCACAGATACGCAGTATTTT
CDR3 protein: CASSLGRGGSTDTQYF

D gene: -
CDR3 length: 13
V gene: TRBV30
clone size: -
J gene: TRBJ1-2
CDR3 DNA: TGTGCCTGGCTCTTACCGGGAGCCTATGGCTACACCTTC
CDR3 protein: CAWLLPGAYGYTF